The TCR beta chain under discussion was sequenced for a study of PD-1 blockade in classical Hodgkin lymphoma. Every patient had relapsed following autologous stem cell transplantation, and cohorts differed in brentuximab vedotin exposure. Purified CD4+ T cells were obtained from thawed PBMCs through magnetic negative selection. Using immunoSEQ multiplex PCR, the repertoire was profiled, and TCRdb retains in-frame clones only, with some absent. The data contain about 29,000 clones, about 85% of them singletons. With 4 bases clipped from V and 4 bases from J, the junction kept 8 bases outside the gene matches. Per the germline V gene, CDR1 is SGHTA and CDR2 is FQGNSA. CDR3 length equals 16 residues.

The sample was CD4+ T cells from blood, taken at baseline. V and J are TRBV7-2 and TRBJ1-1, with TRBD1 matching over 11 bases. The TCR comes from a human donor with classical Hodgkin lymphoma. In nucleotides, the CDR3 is TGTGCCAGCAGCTCTAGGACAGGGGGCGTTGGCACTGAAGCTTTCTTT. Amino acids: CASSSRTGGVGTEAFF.